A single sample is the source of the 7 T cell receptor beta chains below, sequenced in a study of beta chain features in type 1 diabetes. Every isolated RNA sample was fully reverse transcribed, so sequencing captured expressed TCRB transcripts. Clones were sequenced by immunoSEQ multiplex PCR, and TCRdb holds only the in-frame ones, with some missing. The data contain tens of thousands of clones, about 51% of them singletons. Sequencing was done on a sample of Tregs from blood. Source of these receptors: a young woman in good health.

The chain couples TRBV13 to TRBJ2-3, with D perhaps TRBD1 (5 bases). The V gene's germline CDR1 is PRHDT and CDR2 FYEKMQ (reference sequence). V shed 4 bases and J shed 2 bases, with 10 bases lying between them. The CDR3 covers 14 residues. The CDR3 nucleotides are TGTGCCAGCAGCTCCGACAGCCTCACAGATACGCAGTATTTT. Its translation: CASSSDSLTDTQYF.

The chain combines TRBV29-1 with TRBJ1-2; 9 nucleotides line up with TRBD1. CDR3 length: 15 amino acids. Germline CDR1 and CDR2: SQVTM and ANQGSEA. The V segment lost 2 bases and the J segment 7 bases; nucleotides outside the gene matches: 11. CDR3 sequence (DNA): TGCAGCGTTGAATCCACAGGGGGCGCAAGACGTGGCTACACCTTC. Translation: CSVESTGGARRGYTF.

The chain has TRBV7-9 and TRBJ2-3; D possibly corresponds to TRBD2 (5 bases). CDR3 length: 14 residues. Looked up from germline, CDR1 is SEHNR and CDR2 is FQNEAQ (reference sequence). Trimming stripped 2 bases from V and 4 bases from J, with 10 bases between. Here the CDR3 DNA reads TGTGCCAGCAGCTTAATAGCGAAGGCAGATACGCAGTATTTT. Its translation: CASSLIAKADTQYF.

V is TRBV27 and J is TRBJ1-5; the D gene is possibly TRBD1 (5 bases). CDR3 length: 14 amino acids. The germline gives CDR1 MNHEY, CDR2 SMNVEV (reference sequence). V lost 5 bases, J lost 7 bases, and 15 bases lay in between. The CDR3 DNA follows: TGTGCCAGCAGTGAACATCAGGGTTACCAGCCCCAGCATTTT. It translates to CASSEHQGYQPQHF.

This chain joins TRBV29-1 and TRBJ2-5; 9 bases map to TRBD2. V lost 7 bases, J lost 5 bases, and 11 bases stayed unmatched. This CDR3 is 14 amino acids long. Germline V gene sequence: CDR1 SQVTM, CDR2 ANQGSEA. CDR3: CSGASGTGRETQYF. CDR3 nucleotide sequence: TGCAGCGGGGCTAGCGGGACTGGCCGGGAGACCCAGTACTTC. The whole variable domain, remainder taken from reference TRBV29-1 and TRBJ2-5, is SAVISQKPSRDICQRGTSLTIQCQVDSQVTMMFWYRQQPGQSLTLIATANQGSEATYESGFVIDKFPISRPNLTFSTLTVSNMSPEDSSIYLCSGASGTGRETQYFGPGTRLLVL.

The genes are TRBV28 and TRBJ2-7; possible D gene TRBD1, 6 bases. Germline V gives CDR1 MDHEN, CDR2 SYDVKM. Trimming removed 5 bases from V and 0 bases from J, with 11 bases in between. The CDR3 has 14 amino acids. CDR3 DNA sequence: TGTGCCAGCAGTGAGGGGACAAACTCCTACGAGCAGTACTTC. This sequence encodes CASSEGTNSYEQYF.

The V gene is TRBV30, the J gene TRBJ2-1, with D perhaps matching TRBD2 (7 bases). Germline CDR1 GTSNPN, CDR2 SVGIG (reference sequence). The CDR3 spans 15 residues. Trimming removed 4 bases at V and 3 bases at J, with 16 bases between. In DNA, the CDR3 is TGTGCCTGGACCCAACAGGGAGGGGGCTACAATGAGCAGTTCTTC. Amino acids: CAWTQQGGGYNEQFF.